The TCR beta chain under discussion was sequenced for a study of T cell repertoires in cytomegalovirus infection. This clonotype was seen more than once but under ten times. CDR1 and CDR2 from the germline V gene are SGHAT and FQNNGV. This CDR3 is built from 14 residues. The V and J ends lost 0 bases and 2 bases respectively, with 5 bases between them. Via MiXCR, TCRdb re-called the reads, giving one row per CDR3 protein. The table lists 350,000 to 550,000 distinct CDR3 sequences, 25% to 40% of them singletons. The sequence derives from a human donor in good health (CMV status not recorded). Some clones in this sample may be carry-over from other donors' samples. J is TRBJ2-4 and V is TRBV11-2; D is unclear. Sequencing was performed on PBMCs. The DNA for the CDR3 is TGTGCCAGCAGCTTAGATTGGTCCAAAAACATTCAGTACTTC. Its protein product is CASSLDWSKNIQYF.